This TCR beta chain was identified in a study of immune heterogeneity within non-small cell lung tumors. Study-level background: The composition of the tumors was several squamous cell carcinomas, 10 non-squamous carcinomas and 1 not otherwise specified.

The starting template was genomic DNA from bulk tumor, 600 ng per sample. Primary tumors were biopsied several times each, far apart, intraoperatively. Untreated, newly diagnosed non-small cell lung cancer patients underwent curative surgery. Overall study results and limits: Site-unique high-frequency clones occurred alongside identical dominant CDR3 beta clonotypes that recurred across tumor sites within a patient.

As concerns this clonotype: What it binds is unknown.

Trimming removed 8 bases at V and 4 bases at J, with 16 bases between. Germline values: CDR1 SGDLS, CDR2 YYNGEE. The length of the CDR3 is 14 residues. Amplifying TCR beta CDR3 involved multiplex PCR carried out with 32 V and 13 J primers. Each CDR3 protein gets one entry after TCRdb re-called the multiplex PCR reads with MiXCR. Of around 15,000 distinct CDR3 sequences listed, 25% to 35% are singletons. The genes are TRBV9 and TRBJ1-5; the D gene is possibly TRBD1 (5 bases). The source material was lung tumor tissue. The source is a man aged 35 to 55 with non-small cell lung cancer. The CDR3 nucleotides read TGTGCCAGTCTTTATGGGGCTTTGAATCAGCCCCAGCATTTT. It codes for CASLYGALNQPQHF.